This T cell receptor (beta chain) was observed in a study of a mutant IDH1 vaccine in newly diagnosed glioma. About the study: Before enrollment, patients got radiotherapy alone, temozolomide alone, or mostly the combination. Study-wide results and limits: Around 93% of patients showed vaccine-induced immune responses across multiple MHC alleles.

CDR3 size: 17 residues. Germline V gene sequence: CDR1 MDHEN, CDR2 SYDVKM. Trimming took 4 bases from V and 0 from J; bases not matched to a gene: 8. Clones were sequenced by immunoSEQ multiplex PCR, and TCRdb holds only the in-frame ones, with some missing. The sample shows about 98,000 clones, about 90% of them seen only once. Of note for this clone: Its antigen is unknown.

The sample's time point: baseline, week 1 (first vaccination visit). Stated treatment: pre-vaccination baseline after standard-of-care therapy. Donor tumors were new WHO grade 3 or 4 IDH1-mutant, ATRX-lost astrocytomas. The V call is TRBV28, the J call TRBJ1-3; the match to TRBD1 covers 8 bases. The sequence came from a woman aged 45-59 years with glioma. The input for sequencing was PBMCs, taken from a glioma patient treated with radiotherapy, temozolomide or both. CDR3 sequence: CASSSGQGLSSGNTIYF. CDR3 sequence (DNA): TGTGCCAGCAGTTCAGGACAGGGACTATCCTCTGGAAACACCATATATTTT.